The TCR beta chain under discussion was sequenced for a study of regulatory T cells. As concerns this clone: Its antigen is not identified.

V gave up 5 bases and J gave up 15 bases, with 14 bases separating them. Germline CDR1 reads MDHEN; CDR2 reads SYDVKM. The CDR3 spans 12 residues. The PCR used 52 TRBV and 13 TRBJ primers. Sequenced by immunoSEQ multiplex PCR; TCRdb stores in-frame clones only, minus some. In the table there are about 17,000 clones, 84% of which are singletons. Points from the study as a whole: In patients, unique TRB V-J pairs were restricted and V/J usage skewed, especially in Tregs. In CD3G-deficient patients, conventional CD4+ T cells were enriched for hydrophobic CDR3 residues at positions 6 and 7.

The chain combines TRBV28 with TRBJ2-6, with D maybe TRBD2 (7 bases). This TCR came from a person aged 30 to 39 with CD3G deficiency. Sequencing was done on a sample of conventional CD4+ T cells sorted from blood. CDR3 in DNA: TGTGCCAGCAGTCTCACAGGGAGGGCCCTGACTTTC. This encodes CASSLTGRALTF.